These T cell receptor beta chains were read from a single sample in a study of healthy donors' naive CD4 and CD8 T cells. One entry per CDR3 protein results from TCRdb running MiXCR on the reads. The sample records 150,000 to 200,000 distinct CDR3 sequences, about 70% being singletons. The sequenced sample consisted of naive CD4+ and CD8+ T cells sorted from blood, pooled from several donors. The receptor set was obtained from a pool of human donors in good health; the sample pools cells from several healthy donors. Both conserved end residues are part of each CDR3. A D gene is named only where the DNA matches it firmly. Clone size appears in some rows only: once, few, many, or a class for an expanded clone.

v_gene	d_gene	abundance	j_gene	CDR3aa	CDR3nt
TRBV4-2	TRBD1	once	TRBJ1-5	CASSPTDREGQPQHF	TGTGCCAGCAGCCCAACTGACAGGGAAGGACAGCCCCAGCATTTT
TRBV29-1	.	.	TRBJ1-1	CSALVWNTEAFF	TGCAGCGCCCTGGTATGGAACACTGAAGCTTTCTTT
TRBV19	TRBD1	.	TRBJ2-3	CASSPRGRGPDTQYF	TGTGCCAGTAGTCCCCGTGGCAGGGGGCCAGATACGCAGTATTTT
TRBV29-1	.	few	TRBJ2-5	CSVERGVETQYF	TGCAGCGTTGAAAGGGGTGTAGAGACCCAGTACTTC
TRBV5-1	.	.	TRBJ2-3	CASSFSQFSTDMQYF	TGCGCCAGCAGTTTTTCACAATTTAGCACAGATATGCAGTATTTT
TRBV20-1	.	once	TRBJ1-3	CSASRGNTIYF	TGCAGTGCTAGCCGTGGAAACACCATATATTTT
TRBV6-5	TRBD1	few	TRBJ1-1	CASSTDRGSEAFF	TGTGCCAGCAGTACTGACAGGGGATCCGAAGCTTTCTTT
TRBV6-5	.	.	TRBJ1-1	CASSYGRAGTEAFF	TGTGCCAGCAGTTACGGCAGGGCGGGCACTGAAGCTTTCTTT
TRBV27	.	.	TRBJ2-7	CASSLGAAWDEQYF	TGTGCCAGCAGTTTAGGGGCGGCTTGGGATGAGCAGTACTTC
TRBV19	.	.	TRBJ2-1	CASSIGQSLYNEQFF	TGTGCCAGTAGTATAGGGCAGAGTCTCTACAATGAGCAGTTCTTC
TRBV11-2	.	.	TRBJ1-6	CASSARQLNNSPLHF	TGTGCCAGCAGCGCCAGACAGTTGAATAATTCACCCCTCCACTTT
TRBV19	TRBD2	.	TRBJ2-7	CASSPLAGTTYEQYF	TGTGCCAGTAGCCCACTAGCGGGAACGACCTACGAGCAGTACTTC
TRBV19	TRBD2	medium-sized	TRBJ2-2	CASSIRGRATGELFF	TGTGCCAGTAGTATCCGCGGGAGGGCCACCGGGGAGCTGTTTTTT
TRBV11-2	.	few	TRBJ2-7	CAGLRGGEQYF	TGTGCCGGACTTAGGGGCGGCGAGCAGTACTTC
TRBV7-2	TRBD2	.	TRBJ2-1	CASSLIGLAGGGEQFF	TGTGCCAGCAGCCTAATCGGTCTAGCGGGCGGAGGTGAGCAGTTCTTC
TRBV29-1	.	.	TRBJ2-3	CSSCEGADTQYF	TGCAGCTCTTGCGAGGGCGCAGATACGCAGTATTTT
TRBV6-5	.	.	TRBJ1-1	CASRRTGISEAFF	TGTGCCAGCAGACGAACAGGGATAAGTGAAGCTTTCTTT
TRBV6-2/TRBV6-3	.	few	TRBJ2-1	CASSSLVSNEQFF	TGTGCCAGCAGTTCCCTTGTTAGCAATGAGCAGTTCTTC
TRBV10-3	TRBD2	few	TRBJ2-4	CAISDRLAGGLIFF	TGTGCCATCAGTGATCGACTAGCGGGAGGTTTGATTTTCTTC
TRBV7-2	TRBD2	.	TRBJ2-3	CASSLAKVAGTQYF	TGTGCCAGCAGCTTAGCGAAAGTAGCGGGAACGCAGTATTTT
TRBV25-1	.	.	TRBJ2-1	CATSMGEEGFISYNEQFF	TGTGCCACCTCTATGGGGGAGGAGGGGTTTATCTCCTACAATGAGCAGTTCTTC
TRBV19	.	.	TRBJ2-1	CASSNAGLWYNEQFF	TGTGCCAGTAGTAACGCAGGGCTCTGGTACAATGAGCAGTTCTTC
TRBV11-2	TRBD2	.	TRBJ2-1	CASSLDRGLAGAVKQFF	TGTGCCAGCAGCTTAGATAGGGGTCTAGCGGGAGCGGTAAAGCAGTTCTTC
TRBV29-1	.	.	TRBJ1-2	CSVQPFEFYGYTF	TGCAGCGTTCAACCCTTCGAATTTTATGGCTACACCTTC
TRBV12-3/TRBV12-4	.	.	TRBJ1-5	CASSSGTVYSNQPQHF	TGTGCCAGCAGTTCGGGAACAGTTTATAGCAATCAGCCCCAGCATTTT
TRBV29-1	.	.	TRBJ1-5	CSARTVDSNQPQHF	TGCAGCGCCCGGACAGTAGATAGCAATCAGCCCCAGCATTTT
TRBV19	.	.	TRBJ1-1	CASSIRGLGAEAFF	TGTGCCAGTAGTATAAGGGGCTTGGGTGCTGAAGCTTTCTTT
TRBV19	TRBD1	.	TRBJ1-2	CASTTLGTGRYGYTF	TGTGCCAGTACCACCCTTGGGACAGGGCGTTACGGCTACACCTTC
TRBV15	.	.	TRBJ2-7	CATSREGVSYEQYF	TGTGCCACCAGCAGAGAGGGGGTCTCCTACGAGCAGTACTTC
TRBV6-5	.	.	TRBJ1-2	CASSPPGQGDYTF	TGTGCCAGCAGCCCCCCTGGACAAGGTGACTACACCTTC
TRBV29-1	TRBD1	few	TRBJ2-1	CSYRGNYNEQFF	TGCAGCTACAGGGGGAACTACAATGAGCAGTTCTTC
TRBV27	.	.	TRBJ2-5	CASSPGARLQETQYF	TGTGCCAGCAGTCCAGGAGCCCGCCTCCAAGAGACCCAGTACTTC